These T cell receptor beta chains were read from a single sample in a study of blood T cell repertoires in COVID-19. Method: immunoSEQ multiplex PCR; TCRdb's copy keeps in-frame clones and lacks some. Of more than 150,000 clones in the sample, about four fifths were seen once. Input material: peripheral blood. The receptors come from a human donor in a cohort sampled during active COVID-19. The CDR3 runs from the conserved cysteine through the conserved F or W. The order of the fields is J gene, clone size, D gene, V gene, CDR3 DNA, CDR3 protein. The D gene is left open where the match is weak. A clone size is listed for some rows: how often the clone was seen (once, few, many), or a class if it is expanded.

TRBJ2-7,-,TRBD1,TRBV13,TGTGCCAGCAGCCCAGAGGGGACAGGGGGAAACTACGAGCAGTACTTC,CASSPEGTGGNYEQYF
TRBJ2-1,-,-,TRBV15,TGTGCCACCAATAATGACAGAGTATTTGGTGAGCAGTTCTTC,CATNNDRVFGEQFF
TRBJ2-3,-,TRBD2,TRBV30,TGTGCATCGACCCCCCCCGCGTATTTTAGCGGGGGGGCAGATACGCAGTATTTT,CASTPPAYFSGGADTQYF
TRBJ2-7,-,-,TRBV9,TGTGCCAGCAGCGTAGGGGGCGGAATCCCTTTCGAGCAGTACTTC,CASSVGGGIPFEQYF
TRBJ2-3,few,-,TRBV4-1,TGCGCCAGCAGCCAAGAATCCCCCACGGAGACTAGCACAGATACGCAGTATTTT,CASSQESPTETSTDTQYF
TRBJ2-7,-,-,TRBV12-3/TRBV12-4,TGTGCCAGCAGCCCATCCGCGGTTCCGCAGTACTTC,CASSPSAVPQYF
TRBJ2-7,once,TRBD1,TRBV14,TGTGCCAGCAGCCAAGACAGGGGGAACGAGCAGTACTTC,CASSQDRGNEQYF
TRBJ2-7,-,TRBD1,TRBV7-9,TGTGCCAGCAGCTTAGTGGGACAGGGCCACGACGAGCAGTACTTC,CASSLVGQGHDEQYF
TRBJ1-1,-,TRBD1,TRBV19,TGTGCCAGTAGTGATCCGGGACAGGCATCGAACACTGAAGCTTTCTTT,CASSDPGQASNTEAFF
TRBJ2-5,-,TRBD2,TRBV6-5,TGTGCCAGCACTGGACTAGCGGGACGGGAGACCCAGTACTTC,CASTGLAGRETQYF
TRBJ1-2,-,TRBD1,TRBV13,TGTGCCAGCAGCGCCCGCCCTACAGGGGCCTACACCTTC,CASSARPTGAYTF
TRBJ1-1,-,-,TRBV9,TGTGCCAGCTCCCGAGGGAGGGCTCGCACTGAAGCTTTCTTT,CASSRGRARTEAFF
TRBJ1-2,-,-,TRBV29-1,TGCAGCGTTACGACACGCAGCTATGGCTACACCTTC,CSVTTRSYGYTF
TRBJ1-1,-,-,TRBV13,TGTGCCAGCAGCTTACGGGGGGACACTGAAGCTTTCTTT,CASSLRGDTEAFF
TRBJ1-1,-,-,TRBV15,TGTGCCACCAGCAGACTCCTGGAGGGGAACACTGAAGCTTTCTTT,CATSRLLEGNTEAFF
TRBJ2-1,-,-,TRBV5-1,TGCGCCAGCAGCTTGGTTTGGCGGGGAAGCTCCTACAATGAGCAGTTCTTC,CASSLVWRGSSYNEQFF
TRBJ2-5,-,-,TRBV12-3/TRBV12-4,TGTGCCAGCAACCGAGGGGGTGAAGAGACCCAGTACTTC,CASNRGGEETQYF
TRBJ1-6,-,TRBD1,TRBV9,TGTGCCAGCACCGGGACAGCAGATAATTCACCCCTCCACTTT,CASTGTADNSPLHF
TRBJ1-2,-,TRBD1,TRBV6-5,TGTGCCAGCAGTTACGGGACAGACAACTATGGCTACACCTTC,CASSYGTDNYGYTF
TRBJ2-7,-,-,TRBV5-4,TGTGCCAGCAGCTTGGGAGTCAACTACGAGCAGTACTTC,CASSLGVNYEQYF
TRBJ1-1,-,-,TRBV10-1,TGCGCCAGCAAAGAATCCAGGTATGCGGGTGAAGCTTTCTTT,CASKESRYAGEAFF
TRBJ2-2,-,-,TRBV5-1,TGCGCCAGCAGCTTGTCCCCTAACAGGGTAGCGAACACCGGGGAGCTGTTTTTT,CASSLSPNRVANTGELFF
TRBJ1-5,-,-,TRBV15,TGTGCCACCAGCAGAGCGGGGGATCCCGGGCCCCAGCATTTT,CATSRAGDPGPQHF
TRBJ2-7,-,-,TRBV4-2,TGTGCCAGCAGCCAAGGGGAAGGTCTCGCGGGGGCCCGGCAGTACTTC,CASSQGEGLAGARQYF
TRBJ2-7,-,TRBD2,TRBV9,TGTGCCAGCAGCGTAGGCAGCGGGGGGGCTTTATCCCACGAGCAGTACTTC,CASSVGSGGALSHEQYF
TRBJ2-7,-,TRBD2,TRBV11-2,TGTGCCAGCAGCTTAGCAGCGGGGTCCTACGGGCAGCAGTACTTC,CASSLAAGSYGQQYF
TRBJ2-2,-,-,TRBV25-1,TGTGCCAGCAGAAAGAGGGACATCACCGGGGAGCTGTTTTTT,CASRKRDITGELFF
TRBJ2-7,-,TRBD1,TRBV2,TGTGCCAGCAGGCGGGGACAGGGGACCGAGCAGTACTTC,CASRRGQGTEQYF
TRBJ2-5,-,-,TRBV18,TGTGCCAGCTCACCACCGAGAACTATTGAGACCCAGTACTTC,CASSPPRTIETQYF
TRBJ1-1,-,TRBD1,TRBV6-5,TGTGCCAGCAGTCCAGGACAGGGCTACACTGAAGCTTTCTTT,CASSPGQGYTEAFF
TRBJ2-7,-,-,TRBV28,TGTGCCAGCAGTTTCCCCCCAGCCTACGAGCAGTACTTC,CASSFPPAYEQYF
TRBJ2-7,-,-,TRBV21-1,TGTGCCAGCAGCAAAGCTGGGGCGGAAACATCCTACGAGCAGTACTTC,CASSKAGAETSYEQYF
TRBJ2-5,-,-,TRBV6-6,TGTGCCAGCAGTCCACTGTTCCTGACAGGTTTTTTAGAGACCCAGTACTTC,CASSPLFLTGFLETQYF
TRBJ1-4,-,-,TRBV6-5,TGTGCCAGCAGTTCTAATACAGGGAGGGCTAATGAAAAACTGTTTTTT,CASSSNTGRANEKLFF
TRBJ1-1,-,-,TRBV30,TGTGCCTGGAGGGTAGGGGAAGGGGTCACTGAAGCTTTCTTT,CAWRVGEGVTEAFF
TRBJ2-7,-,TRBD1,TRBV29-1,TGCAGCGTCCCGGGACAGGACAACTACGAGCAGTACTTC,CSVPGQDNYEQYF
TRBJ1-4,-,-,TRBV3-1/TRBV3-2,TGTGCCAGCAGCCAAGAAAGGGGCGGAAAACTGTTTTTT,CASSQERGGKLFF
TRBJ2-3,-,-,TRBV6-1,TGTGCCAGCAGTGAAGCGGGGGCGAGGAACACAGATACGCAGTATTTT,CASSEAGARNTDTQYF
TRBJ1-2,-,TRBD1,TRBV11-2,TGTGCCAGCAGCGCACAGGGGGTGGATGGCTACACCTTC,CASSAQGVDGYTF
TRBJ1-6,-,TRBD1,TRBV2,TGTGCCTGGACAGGGAACCCTTATTCTTCACCCCTCCACTTT,CAWTGNPYSSPLHF
TRBJ1-5,-,-,TRBV7-9,TGTGCCAGCAGCTTAGGGGGGCGGCCCCAGCATTTT,CASSLGGRPQHF
TRBJ2-5,once,TRBD1,TRBV6-4,TGTGCCACCTTCCACAGGGGGGATGCAGAGACCCAGTACTTC,CATFHRGDAETQYF
TRBJ2-1,-,-,TRBV2,TGTGCCAGCAGTGTCTCTCTTAATGAGCAGTTCTTC,CASSVSLNEQFF
TRBJ2-7,-,TRBD2,TRBV5-1,TGCGCCAGCAGCTCACTACTAGCGGGGGCTACCTACGAGCAGTACTTC,CASSSLLAGATYEQYF
TRBJ1-5,-,TRBD1,TRBV4-1,TGCGCCAGCAGCCGAGACAGGGCTAACCAGCCCCAGCATTTT,CASSRDRANQPQHF
TRBJ2-3,-,-,TRBV10-3,TGTGCCATCAGTGAGTCGGGGACAATGGCCTCAGATACGCAGTATTTT,CAISESGTMASDTQYF
TRBJ1-1,-,TRBD1,TRBV11-2,TGTGCCAGCACTTTGACAGGGCCGGGCAACACTGAAGCTTTCTTT,CASTLTGPGNTEAFF
TRBJ1-2,few,-,TRBV11-2,TGTGCCAGCAGCTTAGGCTCGATTGGGGGGTATGGCTACACCTTC,CASSLGSIGGYGYTF
TRBJ1-2,-,-,TRBV2,TGTGCCAGCAGGAACAGGGTATTAAACTATGGCTACACCTTC,CASRNRVLNYGYTF
TRBJ1-1,-,-,TRBV5-1,TGCGCCAGCAGCCCTTGGACAGATAGCACTGAAGCTTTCTTT,CASSPWTDSTEAFF
TRBJ1-2,-,TRBD1,TRBV2,TGTGCCAGCAGTGTGGCGACAGGGGGAAATGGCTACACCTTC,CASSVATGGNGYTF
TRBJ1-5,-,-,TRBV2,TGTGCCAGCAGACCGGGAAGCAATCAGCCCCAGCATTTT,CASRPGSNQPQHF
TRBJ1-3,-,TRBD1,TRBV7-2,TGTGCCAGCAGCTTAGCGTCGGGCAACAGGGGGCCTGGAAACACCATATATTTT,CASSLASGNRGPGNTIYF
TRBJ1-1,-,-,TRBV29-1,TGCAGCGTTACTAACCGTCGAGGGAACACTGAAGCTTTCTTT,CSVTNRRGNTEAFF
TRBJ2-7,-,TRBD1,TRBV4-1,TGCGCCAGCAGCACCGAGGACAGGGTGAAGGTCTACGAGCAGTACTTC,CASSTEDRVKVYEQYF
TRBJ1-1,once,TRBD1,TRBV11-2,TGTGCCAGCAGCTTAAGACAGGGGACAGGAGCTTTCTTT,CASSLRQGTGAFF
TRBJ2-7,-,-,TRBV29-1,TGCAGCGTTGTTAGTTCGTCGTACGAGCAGTACTTC,CSVVSSSYEQYF
TRBJ1-2,few,-,TRBV14,TGTGCCAGCAGCCACACAGGGTATGGCTATGGCTACACCTTC,CASSHTGYGYGYTF
TRBJ2-7,-,-,TRBV19,TGTGCCAGTAGTCCCAGCGGGCTCTACGAGCAGTACTTC,CASSPSGLYEQYF